This T cell receptor (beta chain) was obtained from a study of blood T cell repertoires in COVID-19. Study at large: The study drew acute and convalescent COVID-19 samples from the United States, Italy and Spain. Nucleic acid was either cDNA or gDNA, and it came from T cells, B-cell-depleted T cells, or PBMCs.

This CDR3 is 12 amino acids long. Germline CDR1 SGHTA, CDR2 FQGNSA. The germline V and J ends were trimmed by 2 bases and 9 bases, with 7 bases remaining between them. Original analysis: Reference gene primer amplification gave estimated nucleated cell counts. The method was immunoSEQ multiplex PCR; TCRdb's version includes in-frame clones alone and lacks a portion of them. The DNA gave D and trimming, while V, J and clone size come from that table. The table shows 85,000 to 110,000 clones, with about 92% occurring only once. The receptor was derived from a woman older than 75 in a cohort sampled during active COVID-19. The chain recombines TRBV7-2 with TRBJ1-4, with no clear D. The specimen sequenced was peripheral blood. CDR3 protein: CASSLIEKKLFF. In DNA, the CDR3 is TGTGCCAGCAGCTTAATTGAGAAAAAACTGTTTTTT.